These 4 T cell receptor beta chains were sequenced from one sample in a study of blood T cell repertoires in COVID-19. Some clones are missing from TCRdb's copy, which holds only in-frame ones; the method was immunoSEQ multiplex PCR. The table has some 300,000 clones, around 90% seen once. Sample: peripheral blood. These receptors all stem from a woman aged 50 to 65 with COVID-19, enrolled during active disease.

V and J are TRBV5-1 and TRBJ2-5; 15 nucleotides line up with TRBD2. V trimming: 3 bases; J trimming: 4 bases; junction bases outside the gene matches: 4. CDR3 length: 16 residues. The V gene's germline CDR1 is SGHRS and CDR2 YFSETQ. CDR3 coding DNA: TGCGCCAGCAGCTGGACTAGCGGGAGGGAGGGAGAGACCCAGTACTTC. Residues: CASSWTSGREGETQYF.

CDR3 sequence: CASSARLAGVELNEQFF. As DNA, the CDR3 is TGTGCCAGTAGTGCTCGACTAGCGGGAGTGGAGTTGAATGAGCAGTTCTTC. This chain links TRBV19 with TRBJ2-1, with 12 nucleotides matching TRBD2. This CDR3 contains 17 residues. CDR1 and CDR2 from the germline V gene are LNHDA and SQIVND (reference sequence). The J segment lost 7 bases and the V segment lost 5 bases, leaving 12 bases of the junction unmatched.

A single count supports this clone. V is TRBV18 and J is TRBJ2-7; no clear D. Germline CDR1 reads KGHSH; CDR2 reads LQKENI. The ends were cut back, 5 bases at V and 0 bases at J, with 14 bases in the middle. CDR3 size: 15 residues. The CDR3 here is CASSVSAASSYEQYF. In DNA, the CDR3 is TGTGCCAGCTCAGTTTCGGCAGCTAGCTCCTACGAGCAGTACTTC. Filled out from reference TRBV18 and TRBJ2-7, the complete variable domain reads NAGVMQNPRHLVRRRGQEARLRCSPMKGHSHVYWYRQLPEEGLKFMVYLQKENIIDESGMPKERFSAEFPKEGPSILRIQQVVRGDSAAYFCASSVSAASSYEQYFGPGTRLTVT.

V and J are TRBV30 and TRBJ1-5; TRBD1 might be the D (5 bases). CDR3 length: 15 amino acids. V was trimmed by 1 base and J by 6 bases, leaving 16 bases between them. Germline CDR1 GTSNPN, CDR2 SVGIG (reference sequence). The CDR3 here is CAWSEKGRDGQPQHF. CDR3 DNA: TGTGCCTGGAGTGAGAAGGGGCGGGACGGTCAGCCCCAGCATTTT.